This T cell receptor beta chain was retrieved from a study of control samples from healthy donors and cancer patients. This clone has a single count. Profiled with immunoSEQ multiplex PCR; TCRdb holds only in-frame clones, not every one. The sample has fewer than 90,000 clones, over 70% seen once; the top ten hold roughly 28%. Between the trimmed V and J ends, which lost 4 bases and 7 bases, there was a span of 19 bases. CDR3 length equals 16 residues. The V gene's germline CDR1 is KGHDR and CDR2 SFDVKD. This chain connects TRBV24-1 to TRBJ1-3, with D uncertain. The sequencing sample was made of blood. The sequence derives from a man aged 50-60 years in good health. This CDR3 reads CATSDQINDIVNTIYF. CDR3 bases: TGTGCCACCAGTGACCAGATCAACGACATAGTGAACACCATATATTTT.